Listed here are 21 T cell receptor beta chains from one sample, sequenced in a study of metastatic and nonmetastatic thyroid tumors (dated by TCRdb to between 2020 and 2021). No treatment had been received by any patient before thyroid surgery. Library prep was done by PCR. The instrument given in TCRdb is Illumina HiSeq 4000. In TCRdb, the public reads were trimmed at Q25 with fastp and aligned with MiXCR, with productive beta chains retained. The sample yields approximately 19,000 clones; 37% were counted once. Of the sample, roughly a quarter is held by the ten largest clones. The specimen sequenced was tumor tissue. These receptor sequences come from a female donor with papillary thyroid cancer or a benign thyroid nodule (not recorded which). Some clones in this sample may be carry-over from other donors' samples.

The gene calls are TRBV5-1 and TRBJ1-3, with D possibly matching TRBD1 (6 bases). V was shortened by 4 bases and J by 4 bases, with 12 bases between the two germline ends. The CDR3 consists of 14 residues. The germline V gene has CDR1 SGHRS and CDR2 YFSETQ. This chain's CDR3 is CASSAGTSGNTIYF. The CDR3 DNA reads TGCGCCAGCAGCGCCGGGACATCCGGAAACACCATATATTTT.

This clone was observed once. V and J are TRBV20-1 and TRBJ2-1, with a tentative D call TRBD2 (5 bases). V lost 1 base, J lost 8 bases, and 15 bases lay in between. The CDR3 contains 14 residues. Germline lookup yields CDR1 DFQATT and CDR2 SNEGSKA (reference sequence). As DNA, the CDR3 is TGCAGTGCTAGAGCTAGCCCTCTTGGGGATGAGCAGTTCTTC. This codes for CSARASPLGDEQFF.

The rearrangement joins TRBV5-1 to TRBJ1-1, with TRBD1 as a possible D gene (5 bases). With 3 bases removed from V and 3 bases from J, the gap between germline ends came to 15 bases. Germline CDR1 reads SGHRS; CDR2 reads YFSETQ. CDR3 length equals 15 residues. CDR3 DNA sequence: TGCGCCAGCAGCTCTCTCAACCCGGGGGACACTGAAGCTTTCTTT. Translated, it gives CASSSLNPGDTEAFF.

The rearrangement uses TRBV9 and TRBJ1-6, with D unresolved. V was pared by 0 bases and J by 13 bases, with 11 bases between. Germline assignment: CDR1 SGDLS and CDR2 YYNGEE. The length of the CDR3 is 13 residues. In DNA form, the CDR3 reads TGTGCCAGCAGCGTAGACTCGTTGGGGCCCCTCCACTTT. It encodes CASSVDSLGPLHF.

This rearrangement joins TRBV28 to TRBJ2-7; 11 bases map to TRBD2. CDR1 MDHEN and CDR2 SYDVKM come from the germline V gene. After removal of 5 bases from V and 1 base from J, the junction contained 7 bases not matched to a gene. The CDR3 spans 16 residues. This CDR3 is CASSATTSGTSYEQYF. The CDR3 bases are TGTGCCAGCAGTGCGACGACTAGCGGGACTTCCTACGAGCAGTACTTC.

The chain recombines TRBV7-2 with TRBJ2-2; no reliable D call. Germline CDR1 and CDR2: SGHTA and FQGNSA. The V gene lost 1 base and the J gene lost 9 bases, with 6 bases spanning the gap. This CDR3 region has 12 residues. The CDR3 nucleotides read TGTGCCAGCAGCTTAGTGGTCTGGGAGCTGTTTTTT. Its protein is CASSLVVWELFF.

The CDR3: CASSVSPGQGAQGYTF. CDR3 sequence (DNA): TGTGCCAGCAGCGTATCTCCGGGACAGGGGGCGCAGGGCTACACCTTC. The rearrangement joins TRBV9 to TRBJ1-2; 12 bases map to TRBD1. Germline lookup yields CDR1 SGDLS and CDR2 YYNGEE. V lost 1 base and J lost 8; bases outside the gene matches: 9. This CDR3 contains 16 residues. The whole variable domain, filled in from reference TRBV9 and TRBJ1-2, reads DSGVTQTPKHLITATGQRVTLRCSPRSGDLSVYWYQQSLDQGLQFLIQYYNGEERAKGNILERFSAQQFPDLHSELNLSSLELGDSALYFCASSVSPGQGAQGYTFGSGTRLTVV.

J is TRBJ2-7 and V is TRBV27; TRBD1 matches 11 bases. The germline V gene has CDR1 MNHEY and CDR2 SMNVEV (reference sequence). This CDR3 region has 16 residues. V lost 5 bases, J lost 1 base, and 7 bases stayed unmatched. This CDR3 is CASSTEGQGGSYEQYF. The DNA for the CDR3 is TGTGCCAGCAGTACAGAGGGACAGGGGGGGTCCTACGAGCAGTACTTC.

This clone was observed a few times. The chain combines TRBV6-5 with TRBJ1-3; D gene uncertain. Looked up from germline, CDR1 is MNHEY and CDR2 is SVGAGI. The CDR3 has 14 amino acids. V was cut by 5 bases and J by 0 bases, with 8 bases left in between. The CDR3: CASSNSPSGNTIYF. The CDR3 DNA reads TGTGCCAGCAGTAACAGTCCCTCTGGAAACACCATATATTTT.

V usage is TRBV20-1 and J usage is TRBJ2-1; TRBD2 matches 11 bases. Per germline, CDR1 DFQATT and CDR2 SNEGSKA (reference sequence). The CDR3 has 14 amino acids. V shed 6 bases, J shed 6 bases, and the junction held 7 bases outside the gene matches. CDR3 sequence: CSALTSGRVNEQFF. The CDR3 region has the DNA TGCAGTGCGCTCACTAGCGGGAGAGTCAATGAGCAGTTCTTC.

CDR3 sequence (DNA): TGCGCCAAAAACCTAGCGGGAGGGAAGACCCAGTACTTC. Its protein is CAKNLAGGKTQYF. This chain links TRBV4-1 with TRBJ2-5; TRBD2 agrees at 12 bases. Germline assignment: CDR1 MGHRA and CDR2 YSYEKL. This CDR3 contains 13 residues. V was clipped by 10 bases and J by 6 bases; unmatched bases: 6.

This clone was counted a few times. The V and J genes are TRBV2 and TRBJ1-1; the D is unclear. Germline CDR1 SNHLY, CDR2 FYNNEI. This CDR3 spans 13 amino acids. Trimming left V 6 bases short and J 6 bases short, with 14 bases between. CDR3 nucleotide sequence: TGTGCCAGCAGAGGTGACATGGCCGCTGAAGCTTTCTTT. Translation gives CASRGDMAAEAFF.

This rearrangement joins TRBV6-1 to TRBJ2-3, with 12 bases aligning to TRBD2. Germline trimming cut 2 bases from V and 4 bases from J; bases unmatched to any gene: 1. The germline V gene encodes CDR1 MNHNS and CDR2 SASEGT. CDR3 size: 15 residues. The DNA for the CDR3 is TGTGCCAGCAGTGAACGACTAGCGGGAGCAGATACGCAGTATTTT. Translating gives CASSERLAGADTQYF.

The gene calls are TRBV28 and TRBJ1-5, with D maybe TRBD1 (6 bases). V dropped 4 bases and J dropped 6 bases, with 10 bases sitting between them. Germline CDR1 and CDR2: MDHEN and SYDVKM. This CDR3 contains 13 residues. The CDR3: CASSYRDSQPQHF. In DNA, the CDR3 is TGTGCCAGCAGTTACAGGGATAGTCAGCCCCAGCATTTT.

The CDR3 reads CASSEDRDNSPLHF. The DNA for the CDR3 is TGTGCCAGCAGTGAGGACAGGGATAATTCACCCCTCCACTTT. The V gene is TRBV6-4, the J gene TRBJ1-6, with TRBD1 identical over 8 bases. The CDR3 contains 14 residues. Unmatched junction bases numbered 0, after V lost 3 bases and J lost 5 bases. Germline CDR1 reads MRHNA; CDR2 reads SNTAGT.

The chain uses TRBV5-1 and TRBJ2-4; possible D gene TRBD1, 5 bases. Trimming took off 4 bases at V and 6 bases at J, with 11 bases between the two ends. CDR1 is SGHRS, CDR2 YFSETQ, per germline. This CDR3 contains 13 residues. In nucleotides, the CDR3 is TGCGCCAGCAGCGCGGACACAGGAAACATTCAGTACTTC. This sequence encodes CASSADTGNIQYF.

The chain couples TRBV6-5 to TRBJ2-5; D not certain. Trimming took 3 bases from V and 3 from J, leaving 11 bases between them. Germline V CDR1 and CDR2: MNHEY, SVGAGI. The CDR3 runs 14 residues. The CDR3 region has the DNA TGTGCCAGCAGTTATCCTGGCTGGGAAGAGACCCAGTACTTC. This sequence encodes CASSYPGWEETQYF.

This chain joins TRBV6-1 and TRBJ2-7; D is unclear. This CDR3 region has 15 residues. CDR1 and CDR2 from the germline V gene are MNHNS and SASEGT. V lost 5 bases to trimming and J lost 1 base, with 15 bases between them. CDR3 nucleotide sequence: TGTGCCAGCAGTCCCTTCGGTTCGTCTTCCTACGAGCAGTACTTC. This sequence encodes CASSPFGSSSYEQYF.

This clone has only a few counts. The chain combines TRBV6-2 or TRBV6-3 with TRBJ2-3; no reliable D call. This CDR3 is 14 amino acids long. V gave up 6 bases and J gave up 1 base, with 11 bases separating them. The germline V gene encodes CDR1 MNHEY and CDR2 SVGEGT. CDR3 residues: CASSGRQGTDTQYF. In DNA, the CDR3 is TGTGCCAGCAGCGGCCGCCAGGGCACAGATACGCAGTATTTT.

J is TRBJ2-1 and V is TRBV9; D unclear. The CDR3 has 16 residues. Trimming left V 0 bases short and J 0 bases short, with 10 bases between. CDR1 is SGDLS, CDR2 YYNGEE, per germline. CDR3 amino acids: CASSVGRTSSYNEQFF. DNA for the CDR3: TGTGCCAGCAGCGTAGGACGAACCAGCTCCTACAATGAGCAGTTCTTC.

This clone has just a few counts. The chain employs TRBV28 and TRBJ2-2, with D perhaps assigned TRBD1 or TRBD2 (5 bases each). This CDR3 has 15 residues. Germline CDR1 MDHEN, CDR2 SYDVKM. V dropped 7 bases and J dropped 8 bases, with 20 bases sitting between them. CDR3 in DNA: TGTGCCAGCACCACCCCGCGGAGGTCAGGGGGGGAGCTGTTTTTT. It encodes CASTTPRRSGGELFF.